The 20 T cell receptor beta chains presented below share a single source sample, sequenced in a study of cytomegalovirus exposure and HLA in healthy donors. This PCR relied on a set of 60 Vbeta primers and 13 Jbeta primers. Assay: immunoSEQ multiplex PCR; the TCRdb copy retains only in-frame clones and omits some. Of approximately 150,000 clones in the sample, 60% to 80% were seen once. Sequencing input: PBMCs. These receptors all come from a man between 40 and 49 years old in good health and CMV-seropositive.

In regard to this clone: Germline and junction disagree at one end, which may indicate a read error. Other nucleotide sequences from this sample produce the same CDR3. The chain employs TRBV6-1 and TRBJ2-3, with TRBD2 matching over 11 bases. Germline V gene data show CDR1 as MNHNS and CDR2 as SASEGT. This CDR3 contains 17 residues. CDR3 in amino acids: CASSEEVAGGGTDTQYF. The CDR3 DNA sequence: TGCGCCAGCAGTGAAGAGGTAGCGGGAGGGGGCACAGATACGCAGTATTTT.

As to this clone: The sample has other DNA sequences that encode this CDR3 too. The chain combines TRBV18 with TRBJ1-3, with D possibly matching TRBD1 (5 bases). Germline V CDR1 and CDR2: KGHSH, LQKENI. CDR3 length: 14 residues. Trimming took 4 bases from V and 0 from J, leaving 7 bases between them. The CDR3 nucleotides read TGTGCCAGCTCACGTGACAGCTCTGGAAACACCATATATTTT. Its translation is CASSRDSSGNTIYF.

The V and J genes are TRBV6-5 and TRBJ1-1; no definite D call. CDR1 and CDR2 (germline): MNHEY, SVGAGI. The CDR3 is made up of 13 amino acids. V lost 7 bases and J 1 base, leaving 10 bases between the germline ends. The CDR3 is CASIPRANTEAFF. The CDR3, as DNA: TGTGCCAGCATCCCGCGGGCGAACACTGAAGCTTTCTTT.

The chain is built from TRBV27 and TRBJ1-3; 8 nucleotides line up with TRBD2. The J call may be incorrect, as the DNA end agrees better with TRBJ2-2. CDR1 is MNHEY, CDR2 SMNVEV, per germline (reference sequence). This CDR3 has 16 residues. CDR3 nucleotide sequence: TGTGCCAGCAGTTTATTAGGTAGCGGGAAGACCGGGGAGCTGTTTTTT. It specifies CASSLLGSGKTGELFF.

The chain uses TRBV4-1 and TRBJ2-1, with TRBD2 identical over 14 bases. After removal of 5 bases from V and 10 bases from J, the junction contained 7 bases not matched to a gene. From germline, CDR1 is MGHRA and CDR2 YSYEKL. CDR3 length: 15 amino acids. The CDR3 DNA sequence: TGCGCCAGCAGCTCGGGACTAGCGGGAGTCGGAGAGCAGTTCTTC. Its translation: CASSSGLAGVGEQFF.

The chain joins TRBV5-1 to TRBJ1-4; TRBD1 matches at 9 bases. Germline CDR1 SGHRS, CDR2 YFSETQ. The CDR3 has 14 amino acids. V shed 7 bases and J 6 bases; nucleotides not matched to a gene: 7. CDR3 in DNA: TGCGCCAGCTCTTACAGGGGGCAGGATGAAAAACTGTTTTTT. Amino acids: CASSYRGQDEKLFF.

As for this clone: The junction departs from the called germline gene at one end, perhaps through a read error. The chain couples TRBV5-6 to TRBJ2-7; TRBD2 aligns across 9 bases. This CDR3 comprises 12 residues. Germline V gene data show CDR1 as SGHDT and CDR2 as YYEEEE. For the CDR3, the DNA is TGTGCCAGCAGCTTGGTAACGGGACTAGCTGACTTC. This codes for CASSLVTGLADF.

The chain couples TRBV29-1 to TRBJ2-3; 9 nucleotides match TRBD2. The CDR3 runs to 15 residues. Trimming removed 7 bases from V and 3 bases from J; junction bases left unmatched: 11. The germline V gene encodes CDR1 SQVTM and CDR2 ANQGSEA. The CDR3 loop is CSGLVSGRQTDTQYF. In nucleotides, the CDR3 is TGCAGCGGCCTCGTGAGCGGGAGGCAAACAGATACGCAGTATTTT.

The rearrangement links TRBV5-1 to TRBJ2-3; the match to TRBD1 covers 10 bases. Germline V gene data show CDR1 as SGHRS and CDR2 as YFSETQ. V shed 3 bases, J shed 3 bases, and the junction held 10 bases outside the gene matches. This CDR3 region has 17 residues. The CDR3 nucleotides are TGCGCCAGCAGCTCGCCCCTTGGGACAGGGGCGACAGATACGCAGTATTTT. As protein: CASSSPLGTGATDTQYF.

The V call is TRBV7-9, the J call TRBJ2-1, with a tentative D call TRBD2 (6 bases). The CDR3 length is 15 residues. Trimming cost V 10 bases and J 5 bases, with 21 bases left between them. Looked up from germline, CDR1 is SEHNR and CDR2 is FQNEAQ (reference sequence). The CDR3 region is CATDVSGVRHNEQFF. As DNA, the CDR3 is TGTGCCACCGATGTTTCGGGAGTAAGGCACAATGAGCAGTTCTTC.

The chain carries TRBV11-2 and TRBJ2-1; 8 bases align to TRBD2. V lost 0 bases, J lost 12 bases, and 7 bases stayed unmatched. Per the germline V gene, CDR1 is SGHAT and CDR2 is FQNNGV. This CDR3 is built from 14 residues. The CDR3 here is CASSLERGEQMQFF. The CDR3 DNA is TGTGCCAGCAGCTTAGAGCGGGGGGAGCAGATGCAGTTCTTC.

Here the CDR3 DNA reads TGTGCCAGCAGCTTTTCTAGCGGGGGTTCCTACGAGCAGTACTTC. Translated, it gives CASSFSSGGSYEQYF. V and J are TRBV7-2 and TRBJ2-7, with 10 bases aligning to TRBD2. The J segment lost 1 base and the V segment lost 3 bases, leaving 3 bases of the junction unmatched. Germline assignment: CDR1 SGHTA and CDR2 FQGNSA. The CDR3 contains 15 residues.

The V and J genes are TRBV6-6 and TRBJ2-1; a weak D match, TRBD1 (5 bases). Trimming removed 0 bases at V and 4 bases at J, with 7 bases between. There are 14 residues in the CDR3. CDR1 is MNHNY, CDR2 SVGAGI, per germline (reference sequence). In DNA form, the CDR3 reads TGTGCCAGCAGTTACTCAGGGGTTTACAATGAGCAGTTCTTC. Protein: CASSYSGVYNEQFF.

V gene TRBV29-1 combines with J gene TRBJ2-5, with D tentatively TRBD1 (5 bases). Trimming removed 6 bases at V and 8 bases at J, with 22 bases between. The CDR3 runs to 14 residues. The germline V gene encodes CDR1 SQVTM and CDR2 ANQGSEA. This chain's CDR3 is CSVEKGSTVETQYF. DNA of the CDR3: TGCAGCGTGGAAAAGGGGTCGACAGTGGAAACCCAGTACTTC.

The genes are TRBV6-5 and TRBJ2-1, with TRBD2 matching over 7 bases. Per germline, CDR1 MNHEY and CDR2 SVGAGI. The CDR3 sequence is 16 residues long. The ends lost 0 bases at V and 7 bases at J; junction bases unmatched: 9. The CDR3 sequence: CASSYSGGGWANEQFF. The CDR3 nucleotides read TGTGCCAGCAGTTACTCGGGGGGGGGTTGGGCGAATGAGCAGTTCTTC.

The rearrangement links TRBV19 to TRBJ1-5; perhaps TRBD1 as D (5 bases). Looked up from germline, CDR1 is LNHDA and CDR2 is SQIVND (reference sequence). V was shortened by 7 bases and J by 6 bases, with 19 bases between the two germline ends. This CDR3 region has 15 residues. The CDR3, as DNA: TGTGCCAGTACCGGGATGGGGGGGACGGCTCAGCCCCAGCATTTT. Protein: CASTGMGGTAQPQHF.

The genes are TRBV27 and TRBJ2-7; 11 bases match TRBD1. Germline V gene data show CDR1 as MNHEY and CDR2 as SMNVEV (reference sequence). This CDR3 is 15 amino acids long. The J segment lost 7 bases and the V segment lost 3 bases, leaving 8 bases of the junction unmatched. CDR3 amino acids: CASSFPGQGVEEQYF. The CDR3, as DNA: TGTGCCAGCAGTTTTCCGGGACAGGGGGTCGAGGAGCAGTACTTC.

The chain uses TRBV5-1 and TRBJ2-5; 11 nucleotides agree with TRBD1. This CDR3 is 15 amino acids long. Per the germline V gene, CDR1 is SGHRS and CDR2 is YFSETQ. J was trimmed by 4 bases and V by 0 bases; bases with no gene match: 2. CDR3 sequence (DNA): TGCGCCAGCAGCTTGGGGGGGACAGGGGGAGAGACCCAGTACTTC. Protein sequence: CASSLGGTGGETQYF. Variable domain in full (rest from reference TRBV5-1 and TRBJ2-5): KAGVTQTPRYLIKTRGQQVTLSCSPISGHRSVSWYQQTPGQGLQFLFEYFSETQRNKGNFPGRFSGRQFSNSRSEMNVSTLELGDSALYLCASSLGGTGGETQYFGPGTRLLVL.

The chain couples TRBV5-4 to TRBJ2-7; TRBD2 is a possible D gene (6 bases). The CDR3 runs 15 residues. Germline loops: CDR1 SGHNT, CDR2 YYREEE (reference sequence). Trimming cost V 2 bases and J 1 base, with 13 bases left between them. The CDR3 bases are TGTGCCAGCAGCTTCAGGCGGGGATCTTCCTACGAGCAGTACTTC. Its translation: CASSFRRGSSYEQYF. Full variable domain (remainder filled in from reference TRBV5-4 and TRBJ2-7): ETGVTQSPTHLIKTRGQQVTLRCSSQSGHNTVSWYQQALGQGPQFIFQYYREEENGRGNFPPRFSGLQFPNYSSELNVNALELDDSALYLCASSFRRGSSYEQYFGPGTRLTVT.

The chain joins TRBV6-5 to TRBJ1-6, with TRBD1 matching 7 bases. Germline V lookup: CDR1 MNHEY, CDR2 SVGAGI. Trimming took 4 bases from V and 6 from J; bases not matched to a gene: 6. CDR3 size: 15 residues. CDR3 residues: CASSSQGLGNSPLHF. DNA of the CDR3: TGTGCCAGCAGTTCACAGGGGCTGGGTAATTCACCCCTCCACTTT.